Presented here are 13 T cell receptor beta chains from one specimen sequenced in a study of blood T cell repertoires in COVID-19. Libraries were prepared by immunoSEQ multiplex PCR; TCRdb keeps only in-frame clonotypes and omits some of them. The table shows 65,000 or so clones, with around four fifths occurring only once. The sample taken for sequencing was peripheral blood. All receptors come from a man aged 80 or over with acute or convalescent COVID-19.

The chain is built from TRBV4-1 and TRBJ2-3; 9 nucleotides match TRBD1. CDR1 is MGHRA and CDR2 is YSYEKL in the germline V gene. The CDR3 extends over 15 amino acids. The ends lost 5 bases at V and 2 bases at J; junction bases unmatched: 5. CDR3 coding DNA: TGCGCCAGCAGCAGGGGGACAGGGCTCACAGATACGCAGTATTTT. Its protein is CASSRGTGLTDTQYF.

DNA of the CDR3: TGTGCCAGCAGTTACTCGAACAGGGCAAGTTCACCCCTCCACTTT. As protein: CASSYSNRASSPLHF. The chain employs TRBV6-5 and TRBJ1-6, with D tentatively TRBD1 (6 bases). Per germline, CDR1 MNHEY and CDR2 SVGAGI. This CDR3 contains 15 residues. Trimming shortened V by 0 bases and J by 9 bases, and 12 bases separated the two germline ends.

This chain links TRBV5-8 with TRBJ1-4; 7 nucleotides agree with TRBD1. Germline V CDR1 and CDR2: SGHTS, YDEGEE. This CDR3 contains 17 residues. V lost 0 bases to trimming and J lost 7 bases; unmatched junction nucleotides: 12. As DNA, the CDR3 is TGTGCCAGCAGCTTGGGGATTCGACAGGGTCAGGTTGAAAAACTGTTTTTT. Amino acids: CASSLGIRQGQVEKLFF.

The chain uses TRBV4-1 and TRBJ2-7; no clear D. The CDR3 consists of 11 residues. Trimming pared 6 bases from V and 3 bases from J, leaving 6 bases between. CDR1 and CDR2 (germline): MGHRA, YSYEKL. The chain's CDR3 is CASSANYEQYF. CDR3 bases: TGCGCCAGCAGTGCGAACTACGAGCAGTACTTC.

Turning to this clone: Sequence at one end of the junction differs from germline and may be a read error. The V and J genes are TRBV4-1 and TRBJ1-2; D is possibly TRBD1 (5 bases). The CDR3 has 15 amino acids. CDR1 and CDR2 from the germline V gene are MGHRA and YSYEKL. This CDR3 is CASSQGGSASQVFPF. The CDR3, as DNA: TGCGCCAGCAGCCAGGGGGGGAGCGCTTCACAGGTTTTCCCCTTC.

The chain recombines TRBV29-1 with TRBJ1-2; a weak D match, TRBD1 (5 bases). V dropped 7 bases and J dropped 4 bases, with 25 bases sitting between them. Germline assignment: CDR1 SQVTM and CDR2 ANQGSEA. The CDR3 runs to 16 residues. Here the CDR3 DNA reads TGCAGCGCCGCCCTGGGGCCAGGACAATCGGTCTATGGCTACACCTTC. Translating it yields CSAALGPGQSVYGYTF.

The CDR3, as DNA: TGTGCCACCACCCGAGGGACAGGTAACTATGGCTACACCTTC. Protein sequence: CATTRGTGNYGYTF. The chain couples TRBV24-1 to TRBJ1-2, with 8 bases aligning to TRBD1. Per the germline V gene, CDR1 is KGHDR and CDR2 is SFDVKD. V was pared by 8 bases and J by 1 base, with 5 bases of the junction left unmatched. The CDR3 runs to 14 residues.

The sample holds one count of this clone. V and J are TRBV2 and TRBJ2-1; 13 bases fit TRBD2. The CDR3 is made up of 18 amino acids. The J segment lost 10 bases and the V segment lost 8 bases, leaving 20 bases of the junction unmatched. The germline gives CDR1 SNHLY, CDR2 FYNNEI. CDR3 sequence: CASLRIAPGTSGVGEQFF. In DNA, the CDR3 is TGTGCCAGCCTTAGGATTGCCCCCGGGACTAGCGGGGTGGGGGAGCAGTTCTTC.

This clone was seen just once. The chain uses TRBV9 and TRBJ2-5; weak D call: TRBD1 (6 bases). CDR3 size: 15 residues. Germline CDR1 and CDR2: SGDLS and YYNGEE. The V end was cut by 2 bases, the J end by 1 base, with 12 bases between. CDR3 region: CASSVSTGSQETQYF. As DNA, the CDR3 is TGTGCCAGCAGCGTTAGTACAGGGTCCCAAGAGACCCAGTACTTC.

V and J are TRBV6-5 and TRBJ2-1; a weak D match, TRBD2 (6 bases). The CDR3 spans 15 residues. In germline, CDR1 is MNHEY, CDR2 SVGAGI. V was cut by 4 bases and J by 4 bases, with 14 bases left in between. The CDR3 nucleotides are TGTGCCAGCAGTTTAATAGCGGAGATATACAATGAGCAGTTCTTC. This codes for CASSLIAEIYNEQFF.

The rearrangement links TRBV19 to TRBJ1-3; 9 bases map to TRBD1. The V and J ends lost 5 bases and 0 bases, in that order; junction bases with no gene match: 8. In germline, CDR1 is LNHDA, CDR2 SQIVND (reference sequence). CDR3 size: 17 residues. The CDR3 sequence: CASSAQNRGPSGNTIYF. The CDR3 region has the DNA TGTGCCAGTAGTGCACAAAACAGGGGGCCCTCTGGAAACACCATATATTTT.

This chain links TRBV5-6 with TRBJ2-5; D ambiguous. The CDR3 runs to 14 residues. Germline CDR1 and CDR2: SGHDT and YYEEEE. Trimming left V 0 bases short and J 5 bases short, with 11 bases between. The CDR3 reads CASSLGGMDETQYF. CDR3 DNA: TGTGCCAGCAGCTTGGGCGGTATGGATGAGACCCAGTACTTC. The full variable domain, its missing parts supplied by reference TRBV5-6 and TRBJ2-5, is DAGVTQSPTHLIKTRGQQVTLRCSPKSGHDTVSWYQQALGQGPQFIFQYYEEEERQRGNFPDRFSGHQFPNYSSELNVNALLLGDSALYLCASSLGGMDETQYFGPGTRLLVL.

V usage is TRBV20-1 and J usage is TRBJ1-1; D is possibly TRBD1 (5 bases). Germline V gene lookup returns CDR1 DFQATT and CDR2 SNEGSKA (reference sequence). The CDR3 consists of 11 residues. V lost 6 bases and J 5 bases, leaving 10 bases between the germline ends. The DNA of the CDR3 is TGCAGTGCCTGGGGGGAAACTGAAGCTTTCTTT. Translated: CSAWGETEAFF.